The 26 T cell receptor beta chains presented below share a single source sample, sequenced in a study of blood T cell repertoires in COVID-19. The assay was immunoSEQ multiplex PCR, and TCRdb's table has in-frame clones only and misses some. The sample holds about 210,000 clones; more than 75% are singletons and the top ten take 4.5% to 6.5%. The sequenced sample was PBMCs or T cells enriched from blood (not recorded which). The source of these receptors is a man aged 40-49 years with acute COVID-19.

This clone was counted a single time. The V gene is TRBV19, the J gene TRBJ1-2, with a weak D call TRBD1 (5 bases). Germline V gene sequence: CDR1 LNHDA, CDR2 SQIVND (reference sequence). The CDR3 is 13 residues long. V was shortened by 5 bases and J by 7 bases, with 14 bases between the two germline ends. The CDR3 here is CASSWRGRGGYTF. In DNA form, the CDR3 reads TGTGCCAGTAGTTGGAGGGGACGGGGTGGCTACACCTTC.

The rearrangement links TRBV6-5 to TRBJ1-3; D is ambiguous. The germline CDR1 and CDR2 sequences are MNHEY and SVGAGI. Trimming removed 2 bases from V and 11 bases from J, with 7 bases in between. The CDR3 extends over 11 amino acids. As DNA, the CDR3 is TGTGCCAGCAGTTACCCCCCAGCCATATATTTT. It translates to CASSYPPAIYF.

The chain employs TRBV24-1 and TRBJ2-3; weak D call: TRBD1 (5 bases). Germline V gene data show CDR1 as KGHDR and CDR2 as SFDVKD. Deletions cut 3 bases from V and 2 bases from J, with 14 bases between. The CDR3 length is 16 residues. CDR3 nucleotides: TGTGCCACCAGTGATCCATCGACAGCGCTCACAGATACGCAGTATTTT. Translated: CATSDPSTALTDTQYF.

The chain uses TRBV9 and TRBJ2-1; TRBD2 matches 8 bases. V was pared by 1 base and J by 10 bases, with 10 bases of the junction left unmatched. The CDR3 length is 15 residues. Germline V gives CDR1 SGDLS, CDR2 YYNGEE. The chain's CDR3 is CASSVTAGGAREQFF. The CDR3 DNA follows: TGTGCCAGCAGCGTAACGGCGGGAGGTGCAAGGGAGCAGTTCTTC.

This chain connects TRBV4-1 to TRBJ1-5; D unclear. Germline V gene data show CDR1 as MGHRA and CDR2 as YSYEKL. The CDR3 covers 15 residues. The ends were cut back, 1 base at V and 4 bases at J, with 11 bases in the middle. The CDR3 nucleotides are TGCGCCAGCAGCCAAGCCCAGGCGGGAAATCAGCCCCAGCATTTT. Translated: CASSQAQAGNQPQHF.

The chain joins TRBV4-1 to TRBJ2-3; 11 bases agree with TRBD2. V lost 4 bases and J lost 0; bases outside the gene matches: 3. Germline V CDR1 and CDR2: MGHRA, YSYEKL. This CDR3 has 16 amino acids. Here the CDR3 reads CASSPGTSGSTDTQYF. CDR3 DNA: TGCGCCAGCAGCCCAGGGACTAGCGGAAGCACAGATACGCAGTATTTT.

The V and J genes are TRBV10-1 and TRBJ1-5; TRBD1 might be the D (6 bases). Deletions cut 0 bases from V and 1 base from J, with 19 bases between. CDR3 length: 19 amino acids. From germline, CDR1 is WNHNN and CDR2 SYGVQD (reference sequence). DNA for the CDR3: TGCGCCAGCAGTGAGTCCAACAGCAGGTCAAGGGGGAGCAATCAGCCCCAGCATTTT. Its translation is CASSESNSRSRGSNQPQHF.

V gene TRBV19 combines with J gene TRBJ1-2; maybe TRBD1 (5 bases). Germline loops: CDR1 LNHDA, CDR2 SQIVND (reference sequence). This CDR3 spans 13 amino acids. V lost 6 bases and J lost 2, with 10 bases in between. The CDR3 nucleotides are TGTGCCAGTAGCGCCCGGACAAACTATGGCTACACCTTC. It yields the protein CASSARTNYGYTF.

The chain uses TRBV29-1 and TRBJ2-3, with 11 bases fitting TRBD2. Germline V gives CDR1 SQVTM, CDR2 ANQGSEA. The trim removed 4 bases at V and 7 bases at J, leaving 4 bases unmatched. The CDR3 has 13 residues. Here the CDR3 DNA reads TGCAGCGTTGCGACTAGCGGGACCTATACGCAGTATTTT. Translated: CSVATSGTYTQYF.

In this sample, this clone turned up a few times. The J gene is TRBJ2-7, the V gene TRBV6-5, with 10 bases matching TRBD1. Trimming removed 0 bases from V and 4 bases from J; junction bases left unmatched: 3. Germline values: CDR1 MNHEY, CDR2 SVGAGI. The CDR3 has 15 residues. For the CDR3, the DNA is TGTGCCAGCAGTTACTCAGGACAGGGGGGGTACGAGCAGTACTTC. This encodes CASSYSGQGGYEQYF.

This clone was observed once. The chain links TRBV6-5 to TRBJ1-5, with 7 bases lining up with TRBD1. The CDR3 consists of 15 residues. The germline CDR1 and CDR2 sequences are MNHEY and SVGAGI. The V segment lost 6 bases and the J segment 3 bases; nucleotides outside the gene matches: 8. CDR3 nucleotide sequence: TGTGCCAGCAGCCCGGGACAGACCCTCAATCAGCCCCAGCATTTT. Encoded protein: CASSPGQTLNQPQHF.

Only a few counts were recorded for this clone. This chain uses TRBV7-9 with TRBJ1-3, with TRBD1 identical over 9 bases. Per germline, CDR1 SEHNR and CDR2 FQNEAQ (reference sequence). This CDR3 has 17 residues. Unmatched junction bases numbered 8, after V lost 5 bases and J lost 0 bases. The DNA for the CDR3 is TGTGCCAGCAGCCGCTGGACAGGGGCGAACTCTGGAAACACCATATATTTT. Encoded protein: CASSRWTGANSGNTIYF.

This chain links TRBV21-1 with TRBJ2-7; the table's D call, TRBD2, was not checked against the DNA. TRBV21-1 represents a pseudogene. CDR3 length: 16 residues. CDR3: CASSKRYAGGAYEQYF. Written as DNA, the CDR3 is TGTGCCAGCAGCAAAAGGTATGCGGGAGGGGCCTACGAGCAGTACTTC.

The gene calls are TRBV4-1 and TRBJ1-6; TRBD1 aligns across 7 bases. Germline V lookup: CDR1 MGHRA, CDR2 YSYEKL. V dropped 1 base and J dropped 4; count of bases not matched to a gene: 4. The CDR3 runs 16 residues. The CDR3 loop reads CASSQAPGQYNSPLHF. Written as DNA, the CDR3 is TGCGCCAGCAGCCAAGCGCCGGGACAGTATAATTCACCCCTCCACTTT.

This chain links TRBV6-5 with TRBJ2-2; D is unclear. Trimming took off 7 bases at V and 4 bases at J, with 13 bases between the two ends. The CDR3 loop spans 14 amino acids. Germline V gives CDR1 MNHEY, CDR2 SVGAGI. The CDR3 nucleotides are TGTGCCAGCATCCCCGGGTCGGGCACCGGGGAGCTGTTTTTT. Protein product: CASIPGSGTGELFF.

V and J are TRBV6-5 and TRBJ1-3; no reliable D call. There are 13 residues in the CDR3. Germline assignment: CDR1 MNHEY and CDR2 SVGAGI. The ends were cut back, 6 bases at V and 4 bases at J, with 10 bases in the middle. In nucleotides, the CDR3 is TGTGCCAGCAGCCTTACAAAGGGAAACACCATATATTTT. This encodes CASSLTKGNTIYF.

V and J are TRBV28 and TRBJ2-4; the D is unclear. Between the trimmed V and J ends, which lost 5 bases and 0 bases, there was a span of 11 bases. The length of the CDR3 is 15 residues. CDR1 and CDR2 from the germline V gene are MDHEN and SYDVKM. DNA of the CDR3: TGTGCCAGCAGTCGACTGACTCTAGCCAAAAACATTCAGTACTTC. This sequence encodes CASSRLTLAKNIQYF.

The chain has TRBV6-1 and TRBJ2-3; 8 positions agree with TRBD2. V gave up 0 bases and J gave up 6 bases; unmatched junction bases: 5. From germline, CDR1 is MNHNS and CDR2 SASEGT. This CDR3 has 15 residues. The CDR3 is CASSEATGGSDTQYF. Written as DNA, the CDR3 is TGTGCCAGCAGTGAAGCGACGGGAGGGTCGGATACGCAGTATTTT.

The chain recombines TRBV5-1 with TRBJ2-7, with a weak D call TRBD1 (6 bases). V was clipped by 4 bases and J by 0 bases, with 17 bases between them. CDR1 is SGHRS, CDR2 YFSETQ, per germline. This CDR3 is built from 16 residues. The CDR3 is CASSPGGGQRSYEQYF. In DNA form, the CDR3 reads TGCGCCAGCAGCCCCGGTGGGGGACAACGCTCCTACGAGCAGTACTTC.

In this sample, this clone turned up once. The chain is built from TRBV11-2 and TRBJ2-7; TRBD2 matches at 7 bases. Per germline, CDR1 SGHAT and CDR2 FQNNGV. V dropped 7 bases and J dropped 2; count of bases not matched to a gene: 11. This CDR3 spans 15 amino acids. Written as DNA, the CDR3 is TGTGCCAGCACCGCATGGGGGGGATCGACCTACGAGCAGTACTTC. This encodes CASTAWGGSTYEQYF.

The chain has TRBV6-5 and TRBJ2-7, with D possibly matching TRBD2 (5 bases). Germline V gives CDR1 MNHEY, CDR2 SVGAGI. V was cut by 2 bases and J by 3 bases, with 11 bases left in between. This CDR3 region has 14 residues. CDR3 DNA sequence: TGTGCCAGCAGTTACGCCGGACTTAACTACGAGCAGTACTTC. Its protein is CASSYAGLNYEQYF.

The chain carries TRBV5-1 and TRBJ2-1, with D possibly being TRBD1 (6 bases). CDR1 SGHRS and CDR2 YFSETQ come from the germline V gene. V shed 3 bases and J shed 0 bases, with 10 bases lying between them. CDR3 length: 15 residues. CDR3 sequence: CASSWTDLSYNEQFF. The CDR3 bases are TGCGCCAGCAGCTGGACAGACCTCTCCTACAATGAGCAGTTCTTC.

This sequence joins TRBV9 and TRBJ1-4, with a weak D call TRBD1 (5 bases). Trimming cost V 4 bases and J 5 bases, with 18 bases left between them. The CDR3 length is 16 residues. CDR1 is SGDLS, CDR2 YYNGEE, per germline. CDR3 amino acids: CASSPWGGVGNEKLFF. CDR3 nucleotide sequence: TGTGCCAGCAGCCCTTGGGGGGGGGTTGGGAATGAAAAACTGTTTTTT.

V is TRBV10-3 and J is TRBJ1-3; D uncertain. Germline V gives CDR1 ENHRY, CDR2 SYGVKD. V lost 3 bases, J lost 0 bases, and 6 bases lay in between. The CDR3 loop spans 14 amino acids. CDR3 sequence: CAISDGSSGNTIYF. The CDR3 DNA sequence: TGTGCCATCAGTGATGGTAGCTCTGGAAACACCATATATTTT.

The rearrangement links TRBV19 to TRBJ1-1, with a weak D call TRBD1 (5 bases). The ends were cut back, 7 bases at V and 4 bases at J, with 13 bases in the middle. This CDR3 is built from 13 residues. CDR1 LNHDA and CDR2 SQIVND come from the germline V gene (reference sequence). CDR3 bases: TGTGCCAGTACTCCCGGGGGGGGCACTGAAGCTTTCTTT. This translates into CASTPGGGTEAFF.

Only one count was recorded for this clone. The rearrangement links TRBV5-1 to TRBJ1-4, with 7 bases lining up with TRBD1. The CDR3 contains 14 residues. CDR1 is SGHRS and CDR2 is YFSETQ in the germline V gene. With V trimmed by 4 bases and J by 3 bases, 3 bases remained unmatched. In DNA form, the CDR3 reads TGCGCCAGCAGCGGGGACAGCTCTAATGAAAAACTGTTTTTT. This gives the protein CASSGDSSNEKLFF.